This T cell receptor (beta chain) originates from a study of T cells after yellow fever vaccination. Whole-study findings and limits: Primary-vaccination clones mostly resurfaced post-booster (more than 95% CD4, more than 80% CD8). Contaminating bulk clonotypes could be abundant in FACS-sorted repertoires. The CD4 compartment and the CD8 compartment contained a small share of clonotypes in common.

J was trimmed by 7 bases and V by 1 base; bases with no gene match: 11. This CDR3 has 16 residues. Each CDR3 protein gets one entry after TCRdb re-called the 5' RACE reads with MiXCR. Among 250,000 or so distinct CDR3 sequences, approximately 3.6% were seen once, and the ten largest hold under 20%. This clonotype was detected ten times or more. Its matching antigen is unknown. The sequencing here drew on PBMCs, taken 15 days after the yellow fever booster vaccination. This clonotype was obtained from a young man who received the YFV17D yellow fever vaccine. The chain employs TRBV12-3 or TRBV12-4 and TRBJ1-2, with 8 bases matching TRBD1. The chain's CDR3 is CASSLGGTGGPGGYTF. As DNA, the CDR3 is TGTGCCAGCAGTTTAGGGGGGACAGGAGGACCCGGTGGCTACACCTTC.